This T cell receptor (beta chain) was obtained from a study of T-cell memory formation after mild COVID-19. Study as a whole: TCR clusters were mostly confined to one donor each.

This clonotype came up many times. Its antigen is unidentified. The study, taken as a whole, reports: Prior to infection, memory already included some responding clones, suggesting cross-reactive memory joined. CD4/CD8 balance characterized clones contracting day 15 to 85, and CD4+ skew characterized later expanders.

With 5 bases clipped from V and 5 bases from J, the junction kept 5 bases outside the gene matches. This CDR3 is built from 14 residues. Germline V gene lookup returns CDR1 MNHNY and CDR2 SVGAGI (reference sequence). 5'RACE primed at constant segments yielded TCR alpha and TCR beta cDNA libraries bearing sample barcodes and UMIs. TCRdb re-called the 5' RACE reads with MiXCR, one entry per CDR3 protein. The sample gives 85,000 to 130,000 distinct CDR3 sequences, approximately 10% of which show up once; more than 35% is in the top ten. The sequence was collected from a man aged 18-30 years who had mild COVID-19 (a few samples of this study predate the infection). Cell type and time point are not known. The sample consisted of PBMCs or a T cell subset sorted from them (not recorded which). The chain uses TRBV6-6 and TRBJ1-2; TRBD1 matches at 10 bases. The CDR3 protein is CASSTGTGAYGYTF. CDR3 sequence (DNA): TGTGCCAGCAGTACCGGGACAGGGGCTTATGGCTACACCTTC.